This T cell receptor beta chain was recorded in a study of shared clonotypes between healthy human individuals. Profiled with immunoSEQ multiplex PCR; TCRdb holds only in-frame clones, not every one. This table has some 2,100,000 clones, approximately 96% appearing once. Worth noting for this clone: Its antigen remains unknown.

General study results and limits: Around 4.7% of naive CD4 clonotypes were shared across four donors.

The CDR3 is made up of 16 amino acids. Germline CDR1 and CDR2: LNHDA and SQIVND (reference sequence). Deletions cut 5 bases from V and 4 bases from J, with 20 bases between. Sequences were obtained from naive CD4+ T cells sorted from blood. Subset defined: CD45RA+ positively selected. The TCR sequence derives from a young man in good health. The V gene is TRBV19, the J gene TRBJ1-2, with a weak D call TRBD1 (5 bases). The DNA of the CDR3 is TGTGCCAGTAGTGCAACCGACTCACCCGGGGGCTATGGCTACACCTTC. Its protein product is CASSATDSPGGYGYTF.